Following are 32 T cell receptor beta chains from one sample sequenced in a study of T cells in Graves' hyperthyroidism and ophthalmopathy. What was amplified from RNA transcripts were TCR beta CDR3 regions. Using the HTBI primer set, a first-round RT-PCR was run on the TCR CDR3. TCRdb reprocessed the multiplex PCR reads with MiXCR, giving one entry per CDR3 protein. The sample lists about 410,000 distinct CDR3 sequences; around 15% were seen once. The sample consisted of blood. All receptors come from a man aged 18 to 30 with Graves' ophthalmopathy.

At least ten counts were recorded for this clonotype. J is TRBJ2-7 and V is TRBV11-2; 12 bases are a match to TRBD1. The V and J ends lost 5 bases and 4 bases, in that order; junction bases with no gene match: 15. This CDR3 is built from 18 residues. CDR1 is SGHAT, CDR2 FQNNGV, per germline. As DNA, the CDR3 is TGTGCCAGCAGCCCAATAAGACGGGACAGGGGGCATCGTTACGAGCAGTACTTC. As protein: CASSPIRRDRGHRYEQYF.

This clonotype was seen repeatedly, ten times or more. The chain has TRBV18 and TRBJ2-1, with 11 bases that match TRBD1. J lost 9 bases, V lost 5 bases, and 6 bases had no gene match. Germline V gives CDR1 KGHSH, CDR2 LQKENI. The CDR3 is made up of 14 amino acids. In DNA form, the CDR3 reads TGTGCCAGCTCAGGGGACAGGGGGAAGGTTGAGCAGTTCTTC. This translates into CASSGDRGKVEQFF.

This clonotype has more than one count but fewer than ten. A much bigger clone sits one base away, suggesting this may be a read error. The V call is TRBV12-3 or TRBV12-4, the J call TRBJ2-1; 8 bases agree with TRBD2. V shed 6 bases and J 2 bases; nucleotides not matched to a gene: 12. CDR3 length: 17 amino acids. CDR3: CASRKTSESSTYNEQFF. The CDR3 DNA is TGTGCCAGCAGAAAGACTAGCGAGAGTTCGACCTACAATGAGCAGTTCTTC.

The V call is TRBV27, the J call TRBJ2-7; no clear D. Trimming cost V 4 bases and J 3 bases, with 13 bases left between them. The germline CDR1 and CDR2 sequences are MNHEY and SMNVEV (reference sequence). This CDR3 comprises 14 residues. CDR3: CASSYEVGNYEQYF. The CDR3 region has the DNA TGTGCCAGCAGTTATGAGGTGGGCAACTACGAGCAGTACTTC.

This clonotype was found many times. This chain uses TRBV20-1 with TRBJ2-5; D might be TRBD2 (7 bases). The germline V gene encodes CDR1 DFQATT and CDR2 SNEGSKA (reference sequence). This CDR3 has 13 amino acids. The V end was cut by 8 bases, the J end by 4 bases, with 17 bases between. The CDR3 is CSRSSGGRETQYF. The CDR3 DNA is TGCAGTCGCTCGTCGGGGGGCCGAGAGACCCAGTACTTC.

This clonotype came up a few times. V is TRBV9 and J is TRBJ1-2; weak D call: TRBD1 (5 bases). CDR1 and CDR2 from the germline V gene are SGDLS and YYNGEE. Trimming cost V 0 bases and J 3 bases, with 9 bases left between them. The CDR3 length is 14 residues. CDR3 in amino acids: CASSVGGGHYGYTF. CDR3 DNA sequence: TGTGCCAGCAGCGTAGGTGGGGGTCACTATGGCTACACCTTC.

This sequence joins TRBV19 and TRBJ2-1, with 10 bases lining up with TRBD2. V lost 6 bases to trimming and J lost 5 bases; unmatched junction nucleotides: 19. This CDR3 is 19 amino acids long. Germline V CDR1 and CDR2: LNHDA, SQIVND (reference sequence). CDR3 in DNA: TGTGCCAGTAGGGGACTCGGGAGCGGGGGGGCTGCGAGCGACAATGAGCAGTTCTTC. This encodes CASRGLGSGGAASDNEQFF.

The chain couples TRBV7-9 to TRBJ1-2; perhaps TRBD1 as D (5 bases). CDR1 SEHNR and CDR2 FQNEAQ come from the germline V gene (reference sequence). The CDR3 totals 15 residues. The V gene lost 3 bases and the J gene lost 1 base, with 12 bases spanning the gap. The CDR3 DNA sequence: TGTGCCAGCAGCTTTATGGGGCAGGTTAACTATGGCTACACCTTC. Translating gives CASSFMGQVNYGYTF.

The gene calls are TRBV19 and TRBJ1-5; TRBD1 aligns across 9 bases. The CDR3 is made up of 15 amino acids. V was clipped by 2 bases and J by 3 bases; unmatched bases: 2. From germline, CDR1 is LNHDA and CDR2 SQIVND (reference sequence). The CDR3 loop reads CASSIRDRDNQPQHF. CDR3 bases: TGTGCCAGTAGTATACGGGACAGGGACAATCAGCCCCAGCATTTT.

This clonotype was recorded at least ten times. CDR3 sequence reads: CASSFGRGRQETQYF. The CDR3, as DNA: TGTGCCAGCAGCTTCGGGAGGGGGCGGCAAGAGACCCAGTACTTC. This sequence joins TRBV7-3 and TRBJ2-5; a weak D match, TRBD2 (8 bases). There are 15 residues in the CDR3. The V gene's germline CDR1 is SGHTA and CDR2 FQGTGA. Trimming cost V 3 bases and J 2 bases, with 13 bases left between them. The full variable domain, with the rest looked up from reference TRBV7-3 and TRBJ2-5, is GAGVSQTPSNKVTEKGKYVELRCDPISGHTALYWYRQSLGQGPEFLIYFQGTGAADDSGLPNDRFFAVRPEGSVSTLKIQRTERGDSAVYLCASSFGRGRQETQYFGPGTRLLVL.

At least ten counts were recorded for this clonotype. V is TRBV12-3 or TRBV12-4 and J is TRBJ2-1; 7 nucleotides align to TRBD2. The length of the CDR3 is 19 residues. V was pared by 7 bases and J by 5 bases, with 23 bases of the junction left unmatched. The CDR3 sequence: CASTSGGLAERNDNNEQFF. The CDR3 DNA follows: TGTGCCAGCACCTCTGGGGGTCTAGCGGAACGAAACGATAACAATGAGCAGTTCTTC.

The chain joins TRBV2 to TRBJ2-5; 13 bases match TRBD2. The CDR3 is made up of 17 amino acids. Per the germline V gene, CDR1 is SNHLY and CDR2 is FYNNEI. V was pared by 10 bases and J by 2 bases, with 13 bases of the junction left unmatched. CDR3: CATPRTSGSWNQETQYF. The CDR3 nucleotides are TGTGCCACCCCCCGGACTAGCGGGAGCTGGAATCAAGAGACCCAGTACTTC. The entire variable domain, with the rest obtained from reference TRBV2 and TRBJ2-5, is as follows: EPEVTQTPSHQVTQMGQEVILRCVPISNHLYFYWYRQILGQKVEFLVSFYNNEISEKSEIFDDQFSVERPDGSNFTLKIRSTKLEDSAMYFCATPRTSGSWNQETQYFGPGTRLLVL.

This clonotype has ten or more counts. The V call is TRBV5-1, the J call TRBJ1-1; possible D gene TRBD1, 6 bases. The V end lost 0 bases, the J end lost 4 bases, and 10 bases lay between the germline ends. The CDR3 runs 14 residues. Germline CDR1 reads SGHRS; CDR2 reads YFSETQ. CDR3 bases: TGCGCCAGCAGCTTGGGCAGGGGAGCCACTGAAGCTTTCTTT. As protein: CASSLGRGATEAFF.

At least ten counts were recorded for this clonotype. The V call is TRBV12-3 or TRBV12-4, the J call TRBJ2-1; 9 bases fit TRBD2. The length of the CDR3 is 15 residues. V shed 3 bases and J 6 bases; nucleotides not matched to a gene: 6. For the CDR3, the DNA is TGTGCCAGCAGTTTGGTGCCAGCGGGAGGCAATGAGCAGTTCTTC. Its translation is CASSLVPAGGNEQFF.

Worth noting for this clonotype: A much larger clonotype is one base distant, so this may be a read error. The V call is TRBV3-1, the J call TRBJ2-3; 13 bases line up with TRBD2. In germline, CDR1 is LGHDT, CDR2 YNNKEL (reference sequence). The CDR3 runs 19 residues. V gave up 2 bases and J gave up 5 bases; unmatched junction bases: 13. The CDR3 protein is CASSQKGFTSGGGRDTQYF. In nucleotides, the CDR3 is TGTGCCAGCAGCCAAAAGGGCTTCACTAGCGGGGGGGGAAGAGATACGCAGTATTTT.

The chain links TRBV18 to TRBJ1-4; tentative D call: TRBD1 (6 bases). The CDR3 is made up of 14 amino acids. Trimming shortened V by 6 bases and J by 9 bases, and 17 bases separated the two germline ends. Germline assignment: CDR1 KGHSH and CDR2 LQKENI. The CDR3 spells CASSLGAPGKKLFF. The CDR3 coding sequence is TGTGCCAGCTCGCTGGGGGCCCCGGGGAAAAAACTGTTTTTT. The full variable domain, rest sourced from reference TRBV18 and TRBJ1-4, is NAGVMQNPRHLVRRRGQEARLRCSPMKGHSHVYWYRQLPEEGLKFMVYLQKENIIDESGMPKERFSAEFPKEGPSILRIQQVVRGDSAAYFCASSLGAPGKKLFFGSGTQLSVL.

This clonotype showed up many times. The genes are TRBV9 and TRBJ2-7; 9 bases align to TRBD2. The V segment lost 2 bases and the J segment 4 bases; nucleotides outside the gene matches: 4. Germline V gene sequence: CDR1 SGDLS, CDR2 YYNGEE. This CDR3 comprises 14 residues. The CDR3 nucleotides are TGTGCCAGCAGCGTTGCTAGCGGGACTTACGAGCAGTACTTC. It yields the protein CASSVASGTYEQYF.

The chain employs TRBV25-1 and TRBJ2-7, with 10 positions matching TRBD2. J lost 4 bases, V lost 5 bases, and 11 bases had no gene match. This CDR3 is built from 16 residues. Germline assignment: CDR1 MGHDK and CDR2 SYGVNS. CDR3 nucleotides: TGTGCCAGCAGTCTCGGACTAGCGGAAACCTATTACGAGCAGTACTTC. It specifies CASSLGLAETYYEQYF.

In its sample, this clonotype was seen a few times. CDR3 DNA: TGTGCCAGCCGGGACGTCTATGGCTACACCTTC. Protein: CASRDVYGYTF. J is TRBJ1-2 and V is TRBV12-3 or TRBV12-4, with D tentatively TRBD1 (5 bases). CDR3 length: 11 amino acids. V was clipped by 8 bases and J by 4 bases, with 8 bases between them.

This clonotype has at least ten counts. The chain is built from TRBV2 and TRBJ2-3; D is unclear. Germline lookup yields CDR1 SNHLY and CDR2 FYNNEI. The V end was cut by 7 bases, the J end by 3 bases, with 5 bases between. CDR3 length: 11 residues. For the CDR3, the DNA is TGTGCCAGCACTCGAACAGATACGCAGTATTTT. This gives the protein CASTRTDTQYF.

This clonotype occurred a few times. This chain connects TRBV29-1 to TRBJ2-5; 10 nucleotides agree with TRBD2. With V trimmed by 1 base and J by 1 base, 9 bases remained unmatched. The CDR3 has 17 amino acids. Germline lookup yields CDR1 SQVTM and CDR2 ANQGSEA. The CDR3 reads CSVEGDPGLAAQETQYF. The CDR3 bases are TGCAGCGTTGAAGGAGACCCAGGACTAGCGGCCCAAGAGACCCAGTACTTC.

The sample holds many counts of this clonotype. The chain couples TRBV27 to TRBJ2-1; the match to TRBD2 covers 9 bases. The CDR3 loop spans 16 amino acids. Per the germline V gene, CDR1 is MNHEY and CDR2 is SMNVEV (reference sequence). Losses at the gene ends were 3 bases for V and 8 bases for J; bases not matched to a gene: 11. The CDR3 DNA reads as TGTGCCAGCAGTTTGCGTGGAGCGGGGGGACAAGATGAGCAGTTCTTC. This encodes CASSLRGAGGQDEQFF.

The chain couples TRBV3-1 to TRBJ2-3; D is possibly TRBD1 (6 bases). V lost 4 bases and J 0 bases, leaving 17 bases between the germline ends. This CDR3 is built from 17 residues. The V gene's germline CDR1 is LGHDT and CDR2 YNNKEL (reference sequence). CDR3 in DNA: TGTGCCAGCAGCCTCCCCCTGGACAGCCGAAGCACAGATACGCAGTATTTT. It codes for CASSLPLDSRSTDTQYF.

This clonotype was counted many times. This sequence joins TRBV3-1 and TRBJ1-2; tentatively, D is TRBD1 (6 bases). Per germline, CDR1 LGHDT and CDR2 YNNKEL (reference sequence). The V end lost 3 bases, the J end lost 4 bases, and 12 bases lay between the germline ends. This CDR3 comprises 14 residues. In nucleotides, the CDR3 is TGTGCCAGCAGCCATTTCCCAGGGGCCTATGGCTACACCTTC. This sequence encodes CASSHFPGAYGYTF.

The sample holds many counts of this clonotype. The chain joins TRBV18 to TRBJ1-2; D is unclear. The V gene lost 3 bases and the J gene lost 0 bases, with 5 bases spanning the gap. Germline CDR1 reads KGHSH; CDR2 reads LQKENI. This CDR3 has 13 amino acids. CDR3: CASSPTANYGYTF. The CDR3 bases are TGTGCCAGCTCACCTACAGCTAACTATGGCTACACCTTC.

The sample holds many counts of this clonotype. The rearrangement uses TRBV3-1 and TRBJ2-7; a possible D gene is TRBD1 (6 bases). The CDR3 loop spans 13 amino acids. Deletions cut 3 bases from V and 4 bases from J, with 10 bases between. CDR1 and CDR2 from the germline V gene are LGHDT and YNNKEL (reference sequence). CDR3 in amino acids: CASSHDRYYEQYF. Written as DNA, the CDR3 is TGTGCCAGCAGCCATGACAGGTATTACGAGCAGTACTTC.

This chain connects TRBV19 to TRBJ1-6, with D tentatively TRBD1 (5 bases). The CDR3 is made up of 16 amino acids. CDR1 is LNHDA, CDR2 SQIVND, per germline (reference sequence). V lost 4 bases to trimming and J lost 6 bases, with 16 bases between them. The CDR3 DNA follows: TGTGCCAGTAGTACCGACAGATATTTTAGTAATTCACCCCTCCACTTT. Translated, it gives CASSTDRYFSNSPLHF.

This clonotype occurred many times. The V call is TRBV11-1, the J call TRBJ2-7, with D unclear. The V and J ends lost 5 bases and 5 bases respectively, with 19 bases between them. This CDR3 is 15 amino acids long. Per the germline V gene, CDR1 is SGHAT and CDR2 is FQDESV (reference sequence). The CDR3 nucleotides read TGTGCCAGCAGCCTTGGGCCGGAATTTCGGCACGAGCAGTACTTC. This translates into CASSLGPEFRHEQYF.

The chain employs TRBV5-6 and TRBJ1-5, with D perhaps matching TRBD1 (6 bases). The CDR3 loop spans 15 amino acids. V was cut by 3 bases and J by 2 bases, with 12 bases left in between. CDR1 is SGHDT, CDR2 YYEEEE, per germline. The CDR3, as DNA: TGTGCCAGCAGCTCCGGGACAAGGGGCAATCAGCCCCAGCATTTT. Translated: CASSSGTRGNQPQHF.

This clonotype was counted at least ten times. This chain links TRBV7-9 with TRBJ2-7; 10 bases line up with TRBD2. Trimming took 1 base from V and 7 from J; bases not matched to a gene: 7. CDR1 and CDR2 (germline): SEHNR, FQNEAQ (reference sequence). This CDR3 region has 15 residues. The CDR3 DNA reads as TGTGCCAGCAGCTTAGTACGTCTAGCGGGGGAAGAGCAGTACTTC. It translates to CASSLVRLAGEEQYF.

On this clonotype itself: With a much larger clone just one base away, this may be a read error. V usage is TRBV12-3 or TRBV12-4 and J usage is TRBJ2-7; D may be TRBD2 (5 bases). The CDR3 runs 18 residues. CDR3 region: CASSYADPRFLVRVERYF. CDR3 coding DNA: TGTGCCAGCAGTTACGCAGACCCCCGATTCCTTGTGAGGGTCGAGCGGTACTTC.

The V call is TRBV9, the J call TRBJ1-4; D not resolved. The CDR3 is 16 amino acids. Between the trimmed V and J ends, which lost 0 bases and 4 bases, there was a span of 13 bases. In germline, CDR1 is SGDLS, CDR2 YYNGEE. CDR3 in amino acids: CASSVAEGRINEKLFF. The CDR3 DNA reads as TGTGCCAGCAGCGTAGCTGAGGGCCGCATTAATGAAAAACTGTTTTTT.